The rows below give T cell receptor beta chains drawn from one sample of a study of identical twins. Via MiXCR, TCRdb re-called the 5' RACE reads, giving one row per CDR3 protein. Of 400,000 to 550,000 distinct CDR3 sequences in the sample, approximately 15% are singletons; the top ten hold approximately 1%. The same sample was also studied in work on yellow fever vaccine responses in identical twins.

Sequenced: CD4+ T cells sorted from blood. Source of these receptors: a young woman in good health. Both conserved end residues are part of each CDR3. The D gene is left open where the match is weak. Clone size is stated in some rows and not others, as once, few, many or a class when expanded.

d_call: .
j_call: TRBJ2-7
clone_size: .
v_call: TRBV4-1
cdr3_nt: TGCGCCAGCAGCCAAGAAGGTGGTGGCTATAGCTCCTACGAGCAGTACTTC
cdr3_aa: CASSQEGGGYSSYEQYF

d_call: .
j_call: TRBJ1-2
clone_size: .
v_call: TRBV20-1
cdr3_nt: TGCAGTGCTAGAGATTGGATCAGAGGTCTGGGCCACTATGGCTACACCTTC
cdr3_aa: CSARDWIRGLGHYGYTF

d_call: .
j_call: TRBJ2-3
clone_size: few
v_call: TRBV28
cdr3_nt: TGTGCCAGCAGCCCCTTTACGGGAGATAACACAGATACGCAGTATTTT
cdr3_aa: CASSPFTGDNTDTQYF

d_call: TRBD1
j_call: TRBJ2-3
clone_size: once
v_call: TRBV28
cdr3_nt: TGTGCCAGCAGCCTGCCCGGCCCGGGACAGGGCCTTGATACGCAGTATTTT
cdr3_aa: CASSLPGPGQGLDTQYF

d_call: TRBD1
j_call: TRBJ2-5
clone_size: .
v_call: TRBV15
cdr3_nt: TGTGCCGTCTTGAACACGGACAGGGGGCTGGAGTACTTC
cdr3_aa: CAVLNTDRGLEYF

d_call: .
j_call: TRBJ2-5
clone_size: .
v_call: TRBV20-1
cdr3_nt: TGCAGTGCTCCTATAGGGGCGGCTCAAGAGACCCAGTACTTC
cdr3_aa: CSAPIGAAQETQYF

d_call: TRBD1
j_call: TRBJ2-7
clone_size: many
v_call: TRBV5-1
cdr3_nt: TGCGCCAGCAGCTCACAGGGGAGCTCCTACGAGCAGTACTTC
cdr3_aa: CASSSQGSSYEQYF

d_call: .
j_call: TRBJ2-7
clone_size: .
v_call: TRBV5-6
cdr3_nt: TGTGCCAGCAGCTCGACACCTGCCTACGAGCAGTACTTC
cdr3_aa: CASSSTPAYEQYF

d_call: TRBD1
j_call: TRBJ2-1
clone_size: many
v_call: TRBV25-1
cdr3_nt: TGTGCCAGCACCCCCACCGGGACAGGGGGCCCGAGCTCCTACAATGAGCAGTTCTTC
cdr3_aa: CASTPTGTGGPSSYNEQFF

d_call: TRBD1
j_call: TRBJ2-1
clone_size: .
v_call: TRBV28
cdr3_nt: TGTGCCAGCAGTTTACCCACCGGGACAGGGGCTGAGCAGTTCTTC
cdr3_aa: CASSLPTGTGAEQFF